The present T cell receptor beta chain was sequenced within a study of technical replicates of blood from a few donors. Clones were read by immunoSEQ multiplex PCR, and TCRdb kept only the in-frame ones, dropping some. In the table there are 95,000 to 100,000 clones, nearly 97% of which are singletons. The TCR was taken from a human donor in good health. The specimen sequenced was T cells isolated from PBMCs.

The CDR3 DNA sequence: TGTGCCAGCTCACCCACTAGCTGGCCGCGGGATGAGCAGTTCTTC. It is translated as CASSPTSWPRDEQFF. The chain recombines TRBV18 with TRBJ2-1; possibly TRBD2 for D (6 bases). Trimming took off 3 bases at V and 8 bases at J, with 17 bases between the two ends. Germline CDR1 KGHSH, CDR2 LQKENI. The CDR3 extends over 15 amino acids.